This T cell receptor (beta chain) was captured in a study of T cell changes during pregnancy in multiple sclerosis. Germline V lookup: CDR1 SGHRS, CDR2 YFSETQ. The CDR3 runs to 16 residues. The junction had 9 bases not matched to a gene; V was cut back by 1 base and J by 3 bases. Data came from immunoSEQ multiplex PCR; TCRdb stores just in-frame clones and leaves some out. In the table there are around 62,000 clones, 90% of which are singletons. This TCR was sampled from a female donor with multiple sclerosis, enrolled in a pregnancy study. The chain uses TRBV5-1 and TRBJ2-5, with TRBD2 matching over 7 bases. The source was peripheral blood, collected in the third trimester of pregnancy. CDR3 nucleotide sequence: TGCGCCAGCAGCTTGCCCGGGGGAGCGGGGAAAGAGACCCAGTACTTC. It codes for CASSLPGGAGKETQYF.